The following is a TCR beta chain sequence with its context. CDR1 and CDR2 from the germline V gene are SGHNT and YENEEA. The CDR3 is made up of 17 amino acids. With 1 base clipped from V and 1 base from J, the junction kept 6 bases outside the gene matches. This entry belongs to a study of blood T cell repertoires in COVID-19. Across the whole study: The United States, Italy and Spain provided the acute and convalescent COVID-19 samples.

The table came from immunoSEQ multiplex PCR; TCRdb's copy has only in-frame clones and leaves some out. This table holds approximately 450,000 clones, around 89% found once. This sequence originates from a woman in her thirties with acute or convalescent COVID-19. The sequenced sample was peripheral blood. The gene calls are TRBV11-3 and TRBJ1-3; 8 bases agree with TRBD1. CDR3 bases: TGTGCCAGCAGCTTAGGACGACAGGGGACATCTGGAAACACCATATATTTT. This translates into CASSLGRQGTSGNTIYF.